This passage covers 25 T cell receptor beta chains from one sample sequenced in a study of long-term antiretroviral therapy in people with HIV. The immunoSEQ assay was v3.0, run at survey level. Method: immunoSEQ multiplex PCR; TCRdb's copy keeps in-frame clones and lacks some. Of 15,000 to 20,000 clones listed, around 80% were seen once; the top ten hold roughly 8%. The specimen was unsorted PBMCs, collected at the start of antiretroviral therapy, before treatment. All receptors derive from a woman aged 40 to 50 with HIV.

Written as DNA, the CDR3 is TGTGCCAGCAGTCCGGCGGGACAGCAAAAACGGCAGTATTTT. This gives the protein CASSPAGQQKRQYF. The rearrangement uses TRBV28 and TRBJ2-3, with a tentative D call TRBD1 (7 bases). CDR3 size: 14 residues. Deletions cut 5 bases from V and 11 bases from J, with 20 bases between. The germline V gene encodes CDR1 MDHEN and CDR2 SYDVKM.

The chain links TRBV6-5 to TRBJ2-5; D call uncertain. Trimming removed 5 bases at V and 1 base at J, with 5 bases between. The germline V gene encodes CDR1 MNHEY and CDR2 SVGAGI. This CDR3 spans 12 amino acids. This CDR3 reads CASSKPQETQYF. The CDR3 bases are TGTGCCAGCAGTAAACCCCAAGAGACCCAGTACTTC.

The chain has TRBV19 and TRBJ1-1; a weak D match, TRBD1 (6 bases). Trimming stripped 4 bases from V and 6 bases from J, with 12 bases between. Looked up from germline, CDR1 is LNHDA and CDR2 is SQIVND (reference sequence). The CDR3 is 13 amino acids. Written as DNA, the CDR3 is TGTGCCAGTAGTAAGGGGGGGGTCCCTGAAGCTTTCTTT. This sequence encodes CASSKGGVPEAFF.

This clone was observed a few times. The CDR3, as DNA: TGTGCCAGCAGTCCCGACAGGGGACTAAACTATGGCTACACCTTC. It is translated as CASSPDRGLNYGYTF. The chain recombines TRBV27 with TRBJ1-2, with TRBD1 matching over 8 bases. Germline lookup yields CDR1 MNHEY and CDR2 SMNVEV (reference sequence). V was clipped by 5 bases and J by 2 bases; unmatched bases: 7. This CDR3 has 15 residues.

This clone has just one count. The chain has TRBV19 and TRBJ2-7, with D possibly being TRBD1 or TRBD2 (6 bases each). This CDR3 comprises 16 residues. The V gene lost 4 bases and the J gene lost 2 bases, with 18 bases spanning the gap. Germline CDR1 is LNHDA and CDR2 is SQIVND (reference sequence). The DNA of the CDR3 is TGTGCCAGTAGTAAAATAGGTCTGGAGGGGGCCTACGAGCAGTACTTC. This sequence encodes CASSKIGLEGAYEQYF.

V and J are TRBV2 and TRBJ2-7; 9 bases map to TRBD2. The V gene's germline CDR1 is SNHLY and CDR2 FYNNEI. The CDR3 totals 15 residues. After removal of 2 bases from V and 4 bases from J, the junction contained 6 bases not matched to a gene. CDR3 nucleotides: TGTGCCAGCAGTGAATGGGCTAGCGGGGTGTACGAGCAGTACTTC. The encoded protein is CASSEWASGVYEQYF.

This chain connects TRBV5-1 to TRBJ2-7; D uncertain. The CDR3 extends over 15 amino acids. Between the trimmed V and J ends, which lost 4 bases and 0 bases, there was a span of 14 bases. Germline CDR1 and CDR2: SGHRS and YFSETQ. CDR3 residues: CASSDGRASSYEQYF. The CDR3 DNA is TGCGCCAGCAGCGACGGACGGGCGAGCTCCTACGAGCAGTACTTC.

The chain carries TRBV6-6 and TRBJ1-1, with unresolved D. The V gene's germline CDR1 is MNHNY and CDR2 SVGAGI (reference sequence). Trimming removed 3 bases from V and 2 bases from J, with 7 bases in between. CDR3 length: 13 amino acids. The CDR3 loop reads CASSYKGNTEAFF. The CDR3 DNA reads TGTGCCAGCAGTTATAAGGGTAACACTGAAGCTTTCTTT.

This clone occurred a few times. V usage is TRBV7-2 and J usage is TRBJ1-3, with TRBD1 identical over 8 bases. V shed 4 bases and J 3 bases; nucleotides not matched to a gene: 11. The length of the CDR3 is 17 residues. CDR1 is SGHTA and CDR2 is FQGNSA in the germline V gene. CDR3 amino acids: CASSSSPGGAGGNTIYF. CDR3 DNA: TGTGCCAGCAGCTCTTCCCCAGGGGGCGCGGGTGGAAACACCATATATTTT. Supplemented by reference TRBV7-2 and TRBJ1-3, the full variable domain reads GAGVSQSPSNKVTEKGKDVELRCDPISGHTALYWYRQSLGQGLEFLIYFQGNSAPDKSGLPSDRFSAERTGGSVSTLTIQRTQQEDSAVYLCASSSSPGGAGGNTIYFGEGSWLTVV.

This rearrangement joins TRBV2 to TRBJ1-5; possibly TRBD1 for D (5 bases). CDR3 length: 14 amino acids. Germline V gene sequence: CDR1 SNHLY, CDR2 FYNNEI. The V gene lost 3 bases and the J gene lost 4 bases, with 10 bases spanning the gap. CDR3 bases: TGTGCCAGCAGTGATATCCAGGGAAATCAGCCCCAGCATTTT. Protein: CASSDIQGNQPQHF.

This chain uses TRBV2 with TRBJ1-4; D is uncertain. V was cut by 11 bases and J by 8 bases, with 12 bases left in between. Looked up from germline, CDR1 is SNHLY and CDR2 is FYNNEI. This CDR3 has 11 amino acids. In DNA form, the CDR3 reads TGTGCCGGCCGGGGTAACGAAAAACTGTTTTTT. Translation: CAGRGNEKLFF.

The rearrangement joins TRBV7-9 to TRBJ1-6; D not resolved. The germline gives CDR1 SEHNR, CDR2 FQNEAQ (reference sequence). The CDR3 runs to 15 residues. V dropped 2 bases and J dropped 7 bases, with 12 bases sitting between them. The CDR3 loop is CASSLIGEGNSPLHF. Here the CDR3 DNA reads TGTGCCAGCAGCTTAATAGGCGAAGGGAATTCACCCCTCCACTTT.

This clone appeared a single time. The chain recombines TRBV10-3 with TRBJ2-3; perhaps TRBD2 as D (5 bases). Germline V gene sequence: CDR1 ENHRY, CDR2 SYGVKD. Deletions cut 2 bases from V and 1 base from J, with 13 bases between. CDR3 size: 16 residues. CDR3 sequence: CAISERRGSGTDTQYF. The CDR3 nucleotides are TGTGCCATCAGTGAGCGGCGAGGGAGTGGCACAGATACGCAGTATTTT.

The chain carries TRBV5-1 and TRBJ2-7, with D possibly TRBD2 on 6 matching bases. Per the germline V gene, CDR1 is SGHRS and CDR2 is YFSETQ. The CDR3 has 13 residues. V lost 4 bases and J lost 6, with 14 bases in between. In nucleotides, the CDR3 is TGCGCCAGCAGCACCTGGACTACCCCCGAGCAGTACTTC. Protein sequence: CASSTWTTPEQYF.

The chain has TRBV9 and TRBJ2-5, with a tentative D call TRBD1 (6 bases). CDR3 length: 14 residues. Germline CDR1 reads SGDLS; CDR2 reads YYNGEE. V was clipped by 0 bases and J by 3 bases, with 9 bases between them. The CDR3 spells CASSVAAGEETQYF. The CDR3 DNA reads TGTGCCAGCAGCGTAGCTGCAGGGGAAGAGACCCAGTACTTC.

The chain links TRBV19 to TRBJ1-1; 8 bases agree with TRBD1. The V gene end was trimmed by 3 bases and the J gene end by 1 base; junction bases not matched to a gene: 7. Germline V lookup: CDR1 LNHDA, CDR2 SQIVND (reference sequence). The CDR3 runs 16 residues. The DNA for the CDR3 is TGTGCCAGTAGTATGGACGCCGGGACAGGGAACACTGAAGCTTTCTTT. This gives the protein CASSMDAGTGNTEAFF.

The V call is TRBV2, the J call TRBJ2-2; no clear D gene. CDR3 length: 11 residues. Trimming pared 4 bases from V and 7 bases from J, leaving 4 bases between. Germline-derived CDR1 and CDR2 are SNHLY and FYNNEI. DNA of the CDR3: TGTGCCAGCAGTGCAGTCGGGGAGCTGTTTTTT. Protein sequence: CASSAVGELFF.

The V call is TRBV11-1, the J call TRBJ2-3; possible D gene TRBD2, 7 bases. The germline gives CDR1 SGHAT, CDR2 FQDESV (reference sequence). The CDR3 consists of 18 residues. With 5 bases removed from V and 5 bases from J, the gap between germline ends came to 26 bases. Written as DNA, the CDR3 is TGTGCCAGCAGCCAGCCCTTGGACAGTGCGGGGGAAGGAGATACGCAGTATTTT. It yields the protein CASSQPLDSAGEGDTQYF.

This chain uses TRBV6-5 with TRBJ2-7; tentatively, D is TRBD1 or TRBD2 (7 bases each). The V end was cut by 6 bases, the J end by 7 bases, with 22 bases between. This CDR3 spans 15 amino acids. The V gene's germline CDR1 is MNHEY and CDR2 SVGAGI. CDR3 bases: TGTGCCAGCAGCAAGGACAGGTGGTTGGGGGGGGAGCAGTACTTC. The encoded protein is CASSKDRWLGGEQYF.

CDR3 DNA: TGCGCCAGCAGCACCTCCTACGAGCAGTACTTC. Its protein is CASSTSYEQYF. The chain joins TRBV10-2 to TRBJ2-7; no clear D gene. Per the germline V gene, CDR1 is WSHSY and CDR2 is SAAADI. V lost 6 bases, J lost 0 bases, and 3 bases lay in between. The CDR3 is made up of 11 amino acids.

V usage is TRBV7-9 and J usage is TRBJ1-2, with D hard to call. V dropped 0 bases and J dropped 13 bases, with 18 bases sitting between them. The germline V gene encodes CDR1 SEHNR and CDR2 FQNEAQ (reference sequence). The CDR3 contains 14 residues. In DNA, the CDR3 is TGTGCCAGCAGCTTAGCGGTCCGGGATCAAGGGCCCACCTTC. Residues: CASSLAVRDQGPTF.

This chain joins TRBV5-6 and TRBJ1-2, with TRBD1 matching 9 bases. This CDR3 is 14 amino acids long. J lost 5 bases, V lost 4 bases, and 6 bases had no gene match. The germline V gene has CDR1 SGHDT and CDR2 YYEEEE. The DNA of the CDR3 is TGTGCCAGCAGCCCTGACAGGGGGGGTTATGGCTACACCTTC. Amino acids: CASSPDRGGYGYTF.

V is TRBV9 and J is TRBJ1-6; a possible D gene is TRBD1 (6 bases). The V end was cut by 3 bases, the J end by 5 bases, with 12 bases between. Germline V lookup: CDR1 SGDLS, CDR2 YYNGEE. This CDR3 region has 15 residues. CDR3 region: CASSAARGNNSPLHF. The CDR3 DNA is TGTGCCAGCAGCGCGGCGAGGGGGAATAATTCACCCCTCCACTTT.

The chain recombines TRBV7-3 with TRBJ1-1; D unclear. Germline CDR1 SGHTA, CDR2 FQGTGA. This CDR3 is 16 amino acids long. The germline V and J ends were trimmed by 2 bases and 4 bases, with 17 bases remaining between them. CDR3 residues: CASSLDPLGWGTEAFF. CDR3 DNA: TGTGCCAGCAGCTTAGACCCGTTGGGGTGGGGCACTGAAGCTTTCTTT.

The chain employs TRBV30 and TRBJ1-1; no clear D. The CDR3 has 16 amino acids. V dropped 4 bases and J dropped 0 bases, with 18 bases sitting between them. CDR1 GTSNPN and CDR2 SVGIG come from the germline V gene (reference sequence). This chain's CDR3 is CAWKSKLSLMNTEAFF. DNA for the CDR3: TGTGCCTGGAAAAGCAAACTATCCCTTATGAACACTGAAGCTTTCTTT.